This TCR beta chain was recovered during a study of cytomegalovirus exposure and HLA in healthy donors. On the study more broadly: Among the roughly 370 genotyped donors, 65% to 90% were placed in the Caucasian-associated ancestry cluster.

Overall study findings and caveats: At a 0.05 false discovery rate, a later analysis found roughly 17,000 TCR beta sequences to be associated with HLA alleles. In a later analysis, HLA-C alleles had the fewest associated TCRs, DRB1 alleles the most. When presence/absence was analysed, sequencing depth was taken to be roughly uniform across donors.

Remarks on this clone: The antigen is not known.

The CDR3 runs 14 residues. V lost 0 bases and J lost 5, with 10 bases in between. In germline, CDR1 is KGHSH, CDR2 LQKENI. Amplification used 60 Vbeta primers and 13 Jbeta primers. The assay was immunoSEQ multiplex PCR, and TCRdb's table has in-frame clones only and misses some. The table has roughly 180,000 clones, 70% to 85% seen once. The source is a woman in her thirties in good health and CMV-seropositive. This chain joins TRBV18 and TRBJ2-5, with D perhaps matching TRBD1 (5 bases). Material: PBMCs. The chain's CDR3 is CASSPPGLWETQYF. In DNA, the CDR3 is TGTGCCAGCTCACCACCGGGGCTCTGGGAGACCCAGTACTTC.